This T cell receptor (beta chain) came from a study of CD8+CD57+ T cells in acquired aplastic anemia. Study-wide findings and caveats: In CD8+ cells, Simpson's diversity showed no significant difference between patients and controls.

In the case of this clonotype: Its antigen is not known.

The patients chosen for sequencing had shown expansion of CD8+CD57+ cells (detected by flow cytometry). The V gene's germline CDR1 is MNHNS and CDR2 SASEGT. V was pared by 6 bases and J by 2 bases, with 13 bases between. CDR3 size: 14 residues. The template used for profiling TCR beta VDJ and CDR3 was genomic DNA. TCRdb re-called the reads through MiXCR, storing one row per CDR3 protein. The table includes approximately 470,000 distinct CDR3 sequences, 25% to 40% detected once. The rearrangement joins TRBV6-1 to TRBJ1-1; TRBD1 is a possible D gene (5 bases). The TCR was taken from a human donor with aplastic anemia. Sample: sorted CD4+, CD8+, or CD8+CD57+ T cells (not recorded which) from PBMCs. Written as DNA, the CDR3 is TGTGCCAGCAGAGGGACGACAGCTAACACTGAAGCTTTCTTT. Translated, it gives CASRGTTANTEAFF.